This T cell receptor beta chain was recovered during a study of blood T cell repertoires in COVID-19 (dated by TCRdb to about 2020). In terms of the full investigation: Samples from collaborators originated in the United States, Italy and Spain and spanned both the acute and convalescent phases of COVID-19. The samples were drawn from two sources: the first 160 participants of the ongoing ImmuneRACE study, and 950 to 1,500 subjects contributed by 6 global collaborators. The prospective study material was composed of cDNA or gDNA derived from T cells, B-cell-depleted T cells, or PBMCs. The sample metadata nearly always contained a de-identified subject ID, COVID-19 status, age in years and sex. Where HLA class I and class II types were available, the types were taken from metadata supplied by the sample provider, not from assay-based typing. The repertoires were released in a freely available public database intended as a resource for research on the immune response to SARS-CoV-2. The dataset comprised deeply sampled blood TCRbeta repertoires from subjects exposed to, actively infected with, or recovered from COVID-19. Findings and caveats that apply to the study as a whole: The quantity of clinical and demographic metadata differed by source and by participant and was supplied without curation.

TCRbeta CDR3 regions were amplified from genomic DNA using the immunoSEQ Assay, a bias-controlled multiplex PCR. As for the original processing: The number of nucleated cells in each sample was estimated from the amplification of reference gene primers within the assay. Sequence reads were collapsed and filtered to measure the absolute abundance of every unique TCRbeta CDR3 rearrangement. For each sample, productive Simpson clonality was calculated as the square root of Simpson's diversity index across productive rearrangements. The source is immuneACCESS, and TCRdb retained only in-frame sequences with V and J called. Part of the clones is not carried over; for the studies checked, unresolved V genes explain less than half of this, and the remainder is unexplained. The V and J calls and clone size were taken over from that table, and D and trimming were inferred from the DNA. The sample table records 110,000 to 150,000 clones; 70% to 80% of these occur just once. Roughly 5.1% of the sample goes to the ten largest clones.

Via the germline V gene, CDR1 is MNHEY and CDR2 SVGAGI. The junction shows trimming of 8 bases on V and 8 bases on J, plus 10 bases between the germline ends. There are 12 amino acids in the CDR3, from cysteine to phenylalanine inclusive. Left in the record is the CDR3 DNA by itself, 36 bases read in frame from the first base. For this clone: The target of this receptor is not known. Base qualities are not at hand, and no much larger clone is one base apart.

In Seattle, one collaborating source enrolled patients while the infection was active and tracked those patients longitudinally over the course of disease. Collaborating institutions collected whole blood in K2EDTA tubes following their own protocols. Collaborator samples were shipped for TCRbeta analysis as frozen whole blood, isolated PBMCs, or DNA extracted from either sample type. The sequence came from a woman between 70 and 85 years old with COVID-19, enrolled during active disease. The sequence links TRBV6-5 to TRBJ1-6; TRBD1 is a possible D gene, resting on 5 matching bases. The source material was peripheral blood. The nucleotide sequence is TGTGCCAGCGGGGCCTTCGATTCACCCCTCCACTTT. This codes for CASGAFDSPLHF.